The 14 T cell receptor beta chains reported below all come from one sample, sequenced in a study of T-cell reconstitution after alpha-beta-depleted transplantation in children. The authors prepared the TCRbeta library with unique molecular identifiers. TCRdb reanalysed the PCR reads using MiXCR and keeps one entry per CDR3 protein. Of approximately 230,000 distinct CDR3 sequences listed, 20% to 30% are singletons. The sequences come from PBMCs, mostly from graft donor cells, collected 360 days after TCRalphabeta/CD19-depleted stem cell transplant. These TCRs come from a female patient aged 2-10 years who had a stem cell transplant for congenital amegakaryocytic thrombocytopenia, so the T cells may come from the graft donor.

This clonotype has only a few counts. V and J are TRBV28 and TRBJ2-3; possibly TRBD2 for D (7 bases). From germline, CDR1 is MDHEN and CDR2 SYDVKM. The CDR3 covers 19 residues. V was trimmed by 8 bases and J by 2 bases, leaving 29 bases between them. The CDR3 DNA follows: TGTGCCAGCCGAGAGGGAGGGGTCAGGGGACCTAAAATCACAGATACGCAGTATTTT. As protein: CASREGGVRGPKITDTQYF. The full variable domain, rest sourced from reference TRBV28 and TRBJ2-3, is DVKVTQSSRYLVKRTGEKVFLECVQDMDHENMFWYRQDPGLGLRLIYFSYDVKMKEKGDIPEGYSVSREKKERFSLILESASTNQTSMYLCASREGGVRGPKITDTQYFGPGTRLTVL.

The V and J genes are TRBV7-2 and TRBJ1-1, with 9 bases lining up with TRBD1. CDR3 length: 13 residues. J gave up 7 bases and V 6 bases, and 6 bases lay outside the gene matches. Germline values: CDR1 SGHTA, CDR2 FQGNSA. The CDR3 sequence is CASSLQGAIEAFF. Here the CDR3 DNA reads TGTGCCAGCAGTCTACAGGGGGCGATTGAAGCTTTCTTT.

The chain recombines TRBV15 with TRBJ2-1; TRBD2 aligns across 10 bases. V was pared by 6 bases and J by 6 bases, with 11 bases of the junction left unmatched. CDR1 and CDR2 from the germline V gene are LNHNV and YYDKDF (reference sequence). CDR3 length: 16 amino acids. The CDR3 spells CATSRTSGIGFNEQFF. CDR3 DNA sequence: TGTGCCACCAGTAGGACTAGCGGCATCGGTTTCAATGAGCAGTTCTTC.

This clonotype was recorded at least ten times. The chain employs TRBV18 and TRBJ2-3; the D is unclear. Germline loops: CDR1 KGHSH, CDR2 LQKENI. The CDR3 runs 13 residues. V was clipped by 3 bases and J by 5 bases, with 9 bases between them. The CDR3 sequence is CASSPPSVDTQYF. The DNA for the CDR3 is TGTGCCAGCTCACCTCCGTCTGTAGATACGCAGTATTTT.

This clonotype was counted many times. Written as DNA, the CDR3 is TGTGCCAGCAGTCCTTCGGAGCTAGCGGGAGTGGGAGAGCAGTACTTC. This sequence encodes CASSPSELAGVGEQYF. The chain couples TRBV12-3 or TRBV12-4 to TRBJ2-7, with 10 bases identical to TRBD2. V dropped 5 bases and J dropped 7; count of bases not matched to a gene: 14. This CDR3 region has 16 residues.

This clonotype was seen many times. The chain has TRBV10-2 and TRBJ2-5, with TRBD2 matching over 8 bases. The CDR3 spans 17 residues. Unmatched junction bases numbered 10, after V lost 1 base and J lost 3 bases. Looked up from germline, CDR1 is WSHSY and CDR2 is SAAADI. The CDR3 sequence: CASSELLADESKETQYF. In DNA form, the CDR3 reads TGCGCCAGCAGTGAGTTACTAGCGGACGAATCCAAAGAGACCCAGTACTTC.

The chain employs TRBV4-1 and TRBJ2-7, with D perhaps being TRBD1 or TRBD2 (5 bases each). CDR3 length: 11 residues. Germline V gene lookup returns CDR1 MGHRA and CDR2 YSYEKL. Trimming removed 0 bases from V and 9 bases from J, with 6 bases in between. This CDR3 reads CASSQEGTQYF. CDR3 in DNA: TGCGCCAGCAGCCAAGAGGGGACGCAGTACTTC.

The chain joins TRBV6-2 or TRBV6-3 to TRBJ2-2; D is possibly TRBD1 (6 bases). This CDR3 has 14 residues. V gave up 5 bases and J gave up 2 bases, with 9 bases separating them. Germline V lookup: CDR1 MNHEY, CDR2 SVGEGT. The CDR3 DNA is TGTGCCAGCAGTCCCGGGACAAACACCGGGGAGCTGTTTTTT. Encoded protein: CASSPGTNTGELFF.

The chain joins TRBV6-1 to TRBJ1-1; D uncertain. Trimming stripped 7 bases from V and 0 bases from J, with 9 bases between. CDR1 is MNHNS and CDR2 is SASEGT in the germline V gene. There are 13 residues in the CDR3. The chain's CDR3 is CASKRTLNTEAFF. The CDR3 bases are TGTGCCAGCAAGAGGACGCTGAACACTGAAGCTTTCTTT.

V and J are TRBV20-1 and TRBJ1-5; D uncertain. Deletions cut 3 bases from V and 6 bases from J, with 6 bases between. The germline gives CDR1 DFQATT, CDR2 SNEGSKA (reference sequence). The CDR3 spans 11 residues. The CDR3: CSASWGQPQHF. CDR3 nucleotides: TGCAGTGCTAGCTGGGGTCAGCCCCAGCATTTT.

A few counts support this clonotype. V and J are TRBV20-1 and TRBJ1-5; D not resolved. The germline V gene has CDR1 DFQATT and CDR2 SNEGSKA (reference sequence). The CDR3 covers 12 residues. Between the trimmed V and J ends, which lost 0 bases and 9 bases, there was a span of 9 bases. The chain's CDR3 is CSARDRFSPQHF. The CDR3 DNA follows: TGCAGTGCTAGAGACAGGTTTTCGCCCCAGCATTTT.

The chain combines TRBV18 with TRBJ2-2, with D uncertain. The ends were cut back, 5 bases at V and 4 bases at J, with 14 bases in the middle. Germline V gives CDR1 KGHSH, CDR2 LQKENI. The CDR3 totals 15 residues. The CDR3 sequence: CASSSGPPGTGELFF. The CDR3 DNA reads TGTGCCAGCTCATCCGGGCCCCCGGGCACCGGGGAGCTGTTTTTT.

This clonotype was seen a handful of times. The J gene is TRBJ1-4, the V gene TRBV4-1, with 7 positions matching TRBD1. This CDR3 comprises 15 residues. After removal of 5 bases from V and 5 bases from J, the junction contained 8 bases not matched to a gene. The germline gives CDR1 MGHRA, CDR2 YSYEKL. The DNA for the CDR3 is TGCGCCAGCAGCGGACCGGGACAGAGAAATGAAAAACTGTTTTTT. Its protein is CASSGPGQRNEKLFF.

The V call is TRBV7-9, the J call TRBJ2-2; TRBD2 matches at 12 bases. The germline V gene encodes CDR1 SEHNR and CDR2 FQNEAQ (reference sequence). The CDR3 extends over 17 amino acids. Losses at the gene ends were 5 bases for V and 1 base for J; bases not matched to a gene: 5. The CDR3 bases are TGTGCCAGCAGCATAGGACTAGCGGGAAAGAACACCGGGGAGCTGTTTTTT. It yields the protein CASSIGLAGKNTGELFF.